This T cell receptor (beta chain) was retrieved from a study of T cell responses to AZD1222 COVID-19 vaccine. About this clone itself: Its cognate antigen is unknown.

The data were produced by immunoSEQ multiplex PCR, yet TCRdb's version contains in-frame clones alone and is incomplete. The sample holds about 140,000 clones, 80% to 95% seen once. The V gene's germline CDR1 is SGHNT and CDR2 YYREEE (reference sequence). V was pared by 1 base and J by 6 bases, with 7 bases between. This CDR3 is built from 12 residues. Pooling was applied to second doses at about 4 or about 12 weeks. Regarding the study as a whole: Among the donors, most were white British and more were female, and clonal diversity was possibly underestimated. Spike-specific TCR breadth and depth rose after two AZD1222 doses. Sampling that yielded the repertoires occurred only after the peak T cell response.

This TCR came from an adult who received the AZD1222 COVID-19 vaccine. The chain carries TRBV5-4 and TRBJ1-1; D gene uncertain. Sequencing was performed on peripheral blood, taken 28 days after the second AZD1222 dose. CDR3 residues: CASSLSRSEAFF. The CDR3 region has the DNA TGTGCCAGCAGCTTGTCGCGATCTGAAGCTTTCTTT.